A selection of T cell receptor beta chains follows, all from one sample in a study of T cell responses to AZD1222 COVID-19 vaccine. Repertoires were generated with immunoSEQ multiplex PCR, while TCRdb's copy carries only in-frame clones and drops some. The sample has approximately 100,000 clones, 86% seen once; the top ten hold under 1.5%. The material sequenced was peripheral blood, taken on day 0 of AZD1222 vaccination. These receptors all come from an adult in good health. Both conserved end residues are part of each CDR3. The order of the fields is clone size, J gene, D gene, V gene, CDR3 protein, CDR3 DNA. D genes are given only for firm matches. Size values are once, few and many counts, or a class for expanded clones, and some rows have none.

>few|TRBJ2-3|TRBD2|TRBV3-1/TRBV3-2
CASSQTNSGSGGDTQYF
TGTGCCAGCAGCCAAACTAATAGCGGGAGCGGGGGCGATACGCAGTATTTT
>few|TRBJ1-5|TRBD1|TRBV18
CASSPGTGKLDQPQHF
TGTGCCAGCTCACCAGGGACAGGGAAACTAGACCAGCCCCAGCATTTT
>-|TRBJ2-6|-|TRBV7-3
CASSLTSGSGANVLTF
TGTGCCAGCAGCTTAACTAGCGGCTCTGGGGCCAACGTCCTGACTTTC
>-|TRBJ2-5|TRBD2|TRBV5-4
CASSLLTSGAQETQYF
TGTGCCAGCAGCTTGCTGACTAGCGGAGCCCAAGAGACCCAGTACTTC
>-|TRBJ2-7|-|TRBV21-1
CASSRGGGEYEQYF
TGTGCCAGCAGCAGGGGTGGGGGCGAGTACGAGCAGTACTTC
>-|TRBJ2-3|TRBD1|TRBV7-6
CASSLAGQGLDTQYF
TGTGCCAGCAGCTTAGCCGGACAGGGTTTAGATACGCAGTATTTT
>-|TRBJ1-2|TRBD1|TRBV4-3
CASSQDWRDRSPWGYTF
TGCGCCAGCAGCCAAGATTGGAGGGACAGGTCCCCGTGGGGCTACACCTTC
>-|TRBJ1-6|TRBD1|TRBV7-8
CASSHSRDRGGNSPLHF
TGTGCCAGCAGTCATAGCCGGGACAGGGGGGGGAATTCACCCCTCCACTTT
>-|TRBJ1-2|-|TRBV28
CASSLDGTYGYTF
TGTGCCAGCAGTTTAGATGGGACCTATGGCTACACCTTC
>-|TRBJ1-1|TRBD1|TRBV3-1/TRBV3-2
CASSPTGINTEAFF
TGTGCCAGCAGCCCGACAGGGATTAACACTGAAGCTTTCTTT
>-|TRBJ2-5|-|TRBV30
CAWSVGETQYF
TGTGCCTGGAGTGTCGGGGAGACCCAGTACTTC
>few|TRBJ1-2|-|TRBV18
CASSLSIDTDNYGYTF
TGTGCCAGCTCACTCTCGATCGACACTGACAACTATGGCTACACCTTC
>-|TRBJ2-1|-|TRBV20-1
CSASGPYNEQFF
TGCAGTGCTAGTGGTCCCTACAATGAGCAGTTCTTC
>-|TRBJ2-3|-|TRBV7-2
CASSLSINSADTQYF
TGTGCCAGCAGCTTATCCATAAATAGCGCAGATACGCAGTATTTT
>once|TRBJ2-3|-|TRBV4-2
CASSRTGTPRTDTQYF
TGTGCCAGCAGCCGTACCGGGACCCCCCGCACAGATACGCAGTATTTT
>few|TRBJ1-5|-|TRBV27
CASNLQGPNQPQHF
TGTGCCAGCAACTTACAGGGACCGAATCAGCCCCAGCATTTT
>-|TRBJ1-5|-|TRBV19
CASRAPGTNANQPQHF
TGTGCCAGTAGGGCCCCAGGGACAAATGCCAATCAGCCCCAGCATTTT
>-|TRBJ2-5|-|TRBV9
CASSVAEGVGETQYF
TGTGCCAGCAGCGTCGCAGAGGGGGTTGGTGAGACCCAGTACTTC
>-|TRBJ2-7|TRBD1|TRBV6-5
CASSRTGGFEEQYF
TGTGCCAGCAGCAGGACAGGGGGCTTTGAAGAGCAGTACTTC
>-|TRBJ1-4|-|TRBV5-6
CASSDVREKLFF
TGTGCCAGCAGCGACGTACGGGAAAAACTGTTTTTT
>-|TRBJ2-7|TRBD1|TRBV28
CASSLSGQGVYEQYF
TGTGCCAGCAGTTTATCAGGACAGGGGGTCTACGAGCAGTACTTC
>once|TRBJ2-3|TRBD1|TRBV29-1
CSVDPDREDTQYF
TGCAGCGTTGACCCCGACAGGGAAGATACGCAGTATTTT
>-|TRBJ1-4|-|TRBV9
CASSLTPTNEKLFF
TGTGCCAGCAGCTTGACACCAACTAATGAAAAACTGTTTTTT
>-|TRBJ2-1|-|TRBV6-5
CASRRDNEQFF
TGTGCCAGCAGACGAGACAATGAGCAGTTCTTC
>-|TRBJ1-1|-|TRBV30
CAWTLGVGGGGEAFF
TGTGCCTGGACTCTGGGAGTTGGGGGGGGAGGTGAAGCTTTCTTT
>-|TRBJ1-2|TRBD1|TRBV25-1
CASSLEGQVGVGYGYTF
TGTGCCAGCAGTCTCGAGGGACAGGTCGGGGTAGGCTATGGCTACACCTTC
>-|TRBJ1-2|-|TRBV13
CASSLISVYGYTF
TGTGCCAGCAGCTTAATTTCCGTCTATGGCTACACCTTC
>-|TRBJ2-5|TRBD2|TRBV27
CASSPRLADHQETQYF
TGTGCCAGCAGTCCCAGACTAGCGGACCACCAAGAGACCCAGTACTTC
>-|TRBJ1-6|-|TRBV27
CASVATGDSPLHF
TGTGCCAGCGTGGCGACCGGGGATTCACCCCTCCACTTT
>-|TRBJ1-5|-|TRBV6-6
CASSRNQAGLEPQHF
TGTGCCAGCAGTAGAAACCAGGCCGGGTTGGAGCCCCAGCATTTT
>-|TRBJ2-7|TRBD1|TRBV4-3
CASSQDRTGATYEQYF
TGCGCCAGCAGCCAAGACAGGACAGGGGCCACCTACGAGCAGTACTTC
>-|TRBJ2-5|-|TRBV27
CASSLLGAQETQYF
TGTGCCAGCAGTTTACTCGGGGCCCAAGAGACCCAGTACTTC
>-|TRBJ2-3|TRBD2|TRBV29-1
CSEPGLAGAGGDTQYF
TGCAGCGAACCGGGACTAGCGGGAGCAGGTGGAGATACGCAGTATTTT
>-|TRBJ2-3|-|TRBV5-4
CASSLRSGTDTQYF
TGTGCCAGCAGCTTGCGTAGTGGGACAGATACGCAGTATTTT
>-|TRBJ1-6|-|TRBV28
CASTSGDPGSSPLHF
TGTGCCAGTACCTCCGGGGATCCCGGGAGTTCACCCCTCCACTTT
>-|TRBJ2-2|-|TRBV7-3
CASSDKNTGELFF
TGTGCCAGCAGCGACAAGAACACCGGGGAGCTGTTTTTT
>-|TRBJ2-7|TRBD1|TRBV5-1
CASSSQTGYEQYF
TGCGCCAGCAGCTCCCAGACAGGGTACGAGCAGTACTTC
>-|TRBJ2-1|-|TRBV6-6
CASSYEGSVADEQFF
TGTGCCAGCAGTTACGAAGGGAGTGTAGCCGATGAGCAGTTCTTC
>-|TRBJ2-3|-|TRBV29-1
CSVGSTTGPGTDTQYF
TGCAGCGTTGGTTCCACCACAGGCCCCGGCACAGATACGCAGTATTTT
>few|TRBJ1-5|-|TRBV28
CASSSVEGSNQPQHF
TGTGCCAGCAGTTCAGTTGAGGGGAGCAATCAGCCCCAGCATTTT
>once|TRBJ1-2|-|TRBV7-9
CASSFIGAGYTF
TGTGCCAGCAGCTTTATTGGAGCTGGCTACACCTTC